What follows are 30 T cell receptor beta chains derived from one specimen sequenced in a study of T cell responses to AZD1222 COVID-19 vaccine. The table came from immunoSEQ multiplex PCR; TCRdb's copy has only in-frame clones and leaves some out. The sample has 130,000 to 150,000 clones, about 91% seen once. The specimen comprised peripheral blood, sampled on day 0 of AZD1222 vaccination. These receptors all come from an adult in good health.

The chain couples TRBV19 to TRBJ1-1; D might be TRBD1 (5 bases). With 7 bases removed from V and 0 bases from J, the gap between germline ends came to 18 bases. This CDR3 has 16 residues. Germline V lookup: CDR1 LNHDA, CDR2 SQIVND (reference sequence). The CDR3 bases are TGTGCCAGTACCGATGTGAGGGGTGCCATGAACACTGAAGCTTTCTTT. Protein sequence: CASTDVRGAMNTEAFF.

The chain joins TRBV7-3 to TRBJ1-1, with no clear D. Germline assignment: CDR1 SGHTA and CDR2 FQGTGA. Trimming left V 5 bases short and J 3 bases short, with 13 bases between. This CDR3 spans 14 amino acids. Here the CDR3 DNA reads TGTGCCAGCAGCCCACATGGACGGGACACTGAAGCTTTCTTT. This encodes CASSPHGRDTEAFF.

CDR3 nucleotide sequence: TGCGCCAGCAGCTCAAACCGGGGAAACACCATATATTTT. This gives the protein CASSSNRGNTIYF. The rearrangement uses TRBV5-1 and TRBJ1-3; D gene uncertain. The ends were cut back, 3 bases at V and 4 bases at J, with 8 bases in the middle. This CDR3 comprises 13 residues. CDR1 and CDR2 from the germline V gene are SGHRS and YFSETQ.

V usage is TRBV7-3 and J usage is TRBJ1-3, with D unclear. The V gene lost 4 bases and the J gene lost 4 bases, with 8 bases spanning the gap. The CDR3 runs 13 residues. Germline lookup yields CDR1 SGHTA and CDR2 FQGTGA. For the CDR3, the DNA is TGTGCCAGCAGCTCCCAATACGGAAACACCATATATTTT. It yields the protein CASSSQYGNTIYF.

This clone has only one observation. This sequence joins TRBV28 and TRBJ2-2; 9 positions agree with TRBD1. The junction had 4 bases not matched to a gene; V was cut back by 3 bases and J by 5 bases. CDR3 length equals 15 residues. Germline lookup yields CDR1 MDHEN and CDR2 SYDVKM. DNA for the CDR3: TGTGCCAGCAGTTTCCGGGACAGGGTGACCGGGGAGCTGTTTTTT. This translates into CASSFRDRVTGELFF.

This clone was seen a handful of times. This chain connects TRBV10-2 to TRBJ2-7; tentatively, D is TRBD2 (6 bases). The CDR3 runs 14 residues. V lost 2 bases and J lost 2, with 10 bases in between. In germline, CDR1 is WSHSY, CDR2 SAAADI. The CDR3 nucleotides are TGCGCCAGCAGTGAGCGGCGGGACCCCTACGAGCAGTACTTC. Its protein product is CASSERRDPYEQYF.

The chain recombines TRBV5-6 with TRBJ1-2; D gene unclear. Germline loops: CDR1 SGHDT, CDR2 YYEEEE. Trimming left V 0 bases short and J 7 bases short, with 7 bases between. CDR3 length: 12 residues. CDR3 bases: TGTGCCAGCAGCTTGGTTGGGGTTGGCTACACCTTC. This sequence encodes CASSLVGVGYTF.

The chain has TRBV27 and TRBJ2-7; 10 bases line up with TRBD1. V lost 5 bases, J lost 2 bases, and 6 bases stayed unmatched. CDR3 size: 15 residues. Germline-derived CDR1 and CDR2 are MNHEY and SMNVEV (reference sequence). The chain's CDR3 is CASSTTGGFPYEQYF. CDR3 nucleotide sequence: TGTGCCAGCAGTACGACAGGGGGCTTCCCCTACGAGCAGTACTTC.

This chain uses TRBV7-2 with TRBJ1-4, with 9 bases fitting TRBD1. V was clipped by 5 bases and J by 8 bases; unmatched bases: 6. The germline CDR1 and CDR2 sequences are SGHTA and FQGNSA. The CDR3 consists of 14 residues. CDR3 in DNA: TGTGCCAGCAGCCCCGACAGGGGGGGAGAAAAACTGTTTTTT. Its protein is CASSPDRGGEKLFF.

The chain carries TRBV30 and TRBJ1-5, with no clear D. V lost 4 bases, J lost 0 bases, and 10 bases lay in between. The germline V gene encodes CDR1 GTSNPN and CDR2 SVGIG (reference sequence). This CDR3 comprises 14 residues. The CDR3 here is CAWNAAFSNQPQHF. The CDR3 DNA is TGTGCCTGGAACGCAGCCTTTAGCAATCAGCCCCAGCATTTT.

The chain has TRBV27 and TRBJ2-3; D not certain. This CDR3 is 14 amino acids long. V shed 0 bases and J shed 2 bases, with 6 bases lying between them. The germline CDR1 and CDR2 sequences are MNHEY and SMNVEV (reference sequence). The CDR3 is CASSLSLFTDTQYF. CDR3 DNA: TGTGCCAGCAGTTTATCTCTCTTCACAGATACGCAGTATTTT.

The chain recombines TRBV14 with TRBJ1-1; D possibly corresponds to TRBD1 (5 bases). The V gene's germline CDR1 is SGHDN and CDR2 FVKESK. V was shortened by 1 base and J by 1 base, with 10 bases between the two germline ends. The CDR3 runs 15 residues. CDR3 sequence (DNA): TGTGCCAGCAGCCAAGTCGGGGGAGGGAACACTGAAGCTTTCTTT. It encodes CASSQVGGGNTEAFF.

The rearrangement links TRBV28 to TRBJ1-1; D gene uncertain. V was cut by 1 base and J by 1 base, with 7 bases left in between. CDR1 is MDHEN and CDR2 is SYDVKM in the germline V gene. The CDR3 length is 14 residues. The CDR3 is CASSLFRENTEAFF. CDR3 sequence (DNA): TGTGCCAGCAGTTTATTCCGGGAGAACACTGAAGCTTTCTTT.

This clone has only one observation. The CDR3, as DNA: TGTGCCAGCAGTACGGGGGGCGAATACTATGGCTACACCTTC. Translation: CASSTGGEYYGYTF. The chain is built from TRBV7-2 and TRBJ1-2, with a tentative D call TRBD1 (6 bases). The CDR3 sequence is 14 residues long. CDR1 and CDR2 from the germline V gene are SGHTA and FQGNSA. The V end lost 6 bases, the J end lost 3 bases, and 14 bases lay between the germline ends.

The chain is built from TRBV30 and TRBJ2-7; 9 positions agree with TRBD1. The CDR3 loop spans 13 amino acids. Trimming at V came to 5 bases and at J to 2 bases, leaving 4 bases not matched to a gene. Germline V gene data show CDR1 as GTSNPN and CDR2 as SVGIG (reference sequence). The CDR3 DNA reads TGTGCCTGGGGGCGGGACAGGGCCTACGAGCAGTACTTC. Translated, it gives CAWGRDRAYEQYF.

J is TRBJ1-3 and V is TRBV3-1 (or the pseudogene TRBV3-2); no clear D gene. Trimming removed 0 bases from V and 0 bases from J, with 9 bases in between. This CDR3 has 16 amino acids. Per germline, CDR1 LGHDT and CDR2 YNNKEL (reference sequence). The CDR3 protein is CASSQDRALSGNTIYF. CDR3 DNA: TGTGCCAGCAGCCAAGATCGAGCCCTCTCTGGAAACACCATATATTTT.

J is TRBJ2-1 and V is TRBV12-5; D is ambiguous. CDR1 LGHNT and CDR2 FRNRAP come from the germline V gene. The CDR3 is 11 amino acids. V was clipped by 3 bases and J by 4 bases, with 1 base between them. The CDR3 DNA sequence: TGTGCTAGTGGTTTATACAATGAGCAGTTCTTC. Translating gives CASGLYNEQFF.

The CDR3 sequence is CASSYPTPGSYEQYF. The CDR3 nucleotides read TGTGCCAGCAGTTACCCAACACCTGGCTCCTACGAGCAGTACTTC. The chain recombines TRBV6-2 or TRBV6-3 with TRBJ2-7; D uncertain. V lost 2 bases, J lost 0 bases, and 11 bases lay in between. Germline CDR1 is MNHEY and CDR2 is SVGEGT. The CDR3 extends over 15 amino acids.

V gene TRBV28 combines with J gene TRBJ1-5; D is unclear. The V end lost 2 bases, the J end lost 5 bases, and 4 bases lay between the germline ends. CDR1 is MDHEN and CDR2 is SYDVKM in the germline V gene. This CDR3 spans 12 amino acids. The CDR3 coding sequence is TGTGCCAGCAGTTTACAATATCAGCCCCAGCATTTT. Protein: CASSLQYQPQHF.

V gene TRBV7-9 combines with J gene TRBJ1-3; D remains ambiguous. Looked up from germline, CDR1 is SEHNR and CDR2 is FQNEAQ (reference sequence). The CDR3 extends over 11 amino acids. V lost 5 bases to trimming and J lost 6 bases, with 5 bases between them. The CDR3 protein is CASSPLNTIYF. CDR3 DNA: TGTGCCAGCAGCCCATTAAACACCATATATTTT. Full variable domain (missing parts from reference TRBV7-9 and TRBJ1-3): DTGVSQNPRHKITKRGQNVTFRCDPISEHNRLYWYRQTLGQGPEFLTYFQNEAQLEKSRLLSDRFSAERPKGSFSTLEIQRTEQGDSAMYLCASSPLNTIYFGEGSWLTVV.

The chain is built from TRBV5-1 and TRBJ1-4; D is undetermined. Trimming took off 0 bases at V and 6 bases at J, with 12 bases between the two ends. In germline, CDR1 is SGHRS, CDR2 YFSETQ. The CDR3 totals 15 residues. The CDR3 DNA follows: TGCGCCAGCAGCTTGGGTCCAGCTGGGGATGAAAAACTGTTTTTT. Its translation: CASSLGPAGDEKLFF.

CDR3 nucleotides: TGCAGCGCAAAGGGACAGGACTACGAGCAGTACTTC. Translation gives CSAKGQDYEQYF. The gene calls are TRBV29-1 and TRBJ2-7, with 8 bases that match TRBD1. V lost 7 bases and J lost 3; bases outside the gene matches: 5. Per germline, CDR1 SQVTM and CDR2 ANQGSEA. The CDR3 length is 12 residues.

The CDR3 DNA reads as TGTGCCAGCAGTGGGACTAGTAGCGAGACCCAGTACTTC. It specifies CASSGTSSETQYF. The chain couples TRBV2 to TRBJ2-5; TRBD2 agrees at 7 bases. Germline lookup yields CDR1 SNHLY and CDR2 FYNNEI. Unmatched junction bases numbered 4, after V lost 4 bases and J lost 5 bases. CDR3 length: 13 residues. Drawing the rest from reference TRBV2 and TRBJ2-5, the complete variable domain is EPEVTQTPSHQVTQMGQEVILRCVPISNHLYFYWYRQILGQKVEFLVSFYNNEISEKSEIFDDQFSVERPDGSNFTLKIRSTKLEDSAMYFCASSGTSSETQYFGPGTRLLVL.

The chain combines TRBV25-1 with TRBJ2-7, with TRBD1 matching over 9 bases. Germline CDR1 reads MGHDK; CDR2 reads SYGVNS. CDR3 size: 15 residues. V dropped 3 bases and J dropped 1; count of bases not matched to a gene: 4. The CDR3 DNA follows: TGTGCCAGCAGTGATACAGGGGGCGCATCCTACGAGCAGTACTTC. It translates to CASSDTGGASYEQYF.

V gene TRBV19 combines with J gene TRBJ1-3, with 7 bases that match TRBD1. CDR1 and CDR2 from the germline V gene are LNHDA and SQIVND (reference sequence). J lost 0 bases, V lost 8 bases, and 7 bases had no gene match. The CDR3 spans 15 residues. The CDR3 is CASSGTVSSGNTIYF. The CDR3 region has the DNA TGTGCCAGTTCCGGGACAGTCTCCTCTGGAAACACCATATATTTT.

This sequence joins TRBV5-1 and TRBJ2-7; possible D gene TRBD1, 6 bases. CDR3 length: 14 amino acids. The germline CDR1 and CDR2 sequences are SGHRS and YFSETQ. V was shortened by 2 bases and J by 2 bases, with 11 bases between the two germline ends. The CDR3 region has the DNA TGCGCCAGCAGCTTCAGGGGTGTGCCCTACGAGCAGTACTTC. As protein: CASSFRGVPYEQYF.

The sample holds one count of this clone. The genes are TRBV11-2 and TRBJ1-4, with 9 bases matching TRBD1. V shed 6 bases and J 5 bases; nucleotides not matched to a gene: 7. The germline V gene encodes CDR1 SGHAT and CDR2 FQNNGV. The CDR3 contains 15 residues. The CDR3 region is CASRNGQGSNEKLFF. CDR3 nucleotide sequence: TGTGCCAGCAGGAACGGACAGGGGTCAAATGAAAAACTGTTTTTT.

The V and J genes are TRBV5-1 and TRBJ1-1; 10 bases match TRBD1. This CDR3 comprises 17 residues. CDR1 SGHRS and CDR2 YFSETQ come from the germline V gene. V dropped 4 bases and J dropped 1; count of bases not matched to a gene: 10. CDR3: CASSLRDRGIRNTEAFF. The DNA for the CDR3 is TGCGCCAGCAGCCTACGGGACAGGGGAATAAGGAACACTGAAGCTTTCTTT.

The V and J genes are TRBV5-1 and TRBJ1-5, with no clear D. Trimming took 4 bases from V and 4 from J, leaving 15 bases between them. Germline V gene lookup returns CDR1 SGHRS and CDR2 YFSETQ. The CDR3 has 15 residues. The CDR3 DNA sequence: TGCGCCAGCAGCGCCGAGGGTTTCGGGAATCAGCCCCAGCATTTT. Its protein product is CASSAEGFGNQPQHF.

This clone was picked up a small number of times. The chain carries TRBV7-2 and TRBJ1-1, with D uncertain. V lost 1 base to trimming and J lost 5 bases, with 5 bases between them. Germline V gives CDR1 SGHTA, CDR2 FQGNSA. The CDR3 extends over 12 amino acids. The CDR3, as DNA: TGTGCCAGCAGCTTAGTATTTACTGAAGCTTTCTTT. Protein sequence: CASSLVFTEAFF.